The clone carrying this T cell receptor (beta chain) was detected only a few times. Its antigen is not identified. The PCR ran on 60 Vbeta and 13 Jbeta primers. Authors' methods: The authors later counted about 80 million unique TCR beta chains, approximately 10 million of them shared. The data were produced by immunoSEQ multiplex PCR, yet TCRdb's version contains in-frame clones alone and is incomplete. From that table come the V and J calls and clone size; the DNA was used to work out D and trimming. The data hold some 140,000 clones, with over 60% observed a single time. Trimming stripped 1 base from V and 4 bases from J, with 10 bases between. CDR3 size: 14 residues. CDR1 and CDR2 (germline): LGHNA, YNFKEQ. The record originates from a study of cytomegalovirus exposure and HLA in healthy donors. About the research overall: Unique TCR beta sequences numbering about 100 million came from 150 million to 200 million T cells in an earlier analysis. Findings and limits, study-wide: Most of the TCR beta V segments (in an earlier analysis) were productive either about 87% or about 30% of the time.

The specimen sequenced was PBMCs. The TCR was taken from a man younger than 40 in good health and CMV-seronegative. The chain has TRBV4-2 and TRBJ1-2; D is possibly TRBD1 (5 bases). CDR3 amino acids: CASSQGQGGYGYTF. Written as DNA, the CDR3 is TGTGCCAGCAGCCAAGGGCAGGGAGGCTATGGCTACACCTTC.